This TCR beta chain was recorded in a study of blood T cell repertoires in COVID-19. Study information: COVID-19 samples, acute and convalescent, were from the United States, Italy and Spain. Sources were T cells, B-cell-depleted T cells, or PBMCs; the material itself was cDNA or gDNA.

Trimming cost V 5 bases and J 4 bases, with 15 bases left between them. Germline V gene data show CDR1 as SNHLY and CDR2 as FYNNEI. This CDR3 has 15 residues. As handled by the study authors: Quantification of nucleated cells was approximated via reference gene primer amplification. Using immunoSEQ multiplex PCR, the repertoire was profiled, and TCRdb retains in-frame clones only, with some absent. The V and J calls and clone size were taken over from that table, and D and trimming were inferred from the DNA. The table shows 65,000 to 90,000 clones, with approximately 86% occurring only once. The source material was peripheral blood. The chain is built from TRBV2 and TRBJ2-1; D remains ambiguous. The TCR was taken from a woman older than 75 in a cohort sampled during active or convalescent COVID-19. The CDR3 sequence: CASSLISVEYNEQFF. The CDR3 DNA is TGTGCCAGCAGTCTGATAAGCGTAGAGTACAATGAGCAGTTCTTC.